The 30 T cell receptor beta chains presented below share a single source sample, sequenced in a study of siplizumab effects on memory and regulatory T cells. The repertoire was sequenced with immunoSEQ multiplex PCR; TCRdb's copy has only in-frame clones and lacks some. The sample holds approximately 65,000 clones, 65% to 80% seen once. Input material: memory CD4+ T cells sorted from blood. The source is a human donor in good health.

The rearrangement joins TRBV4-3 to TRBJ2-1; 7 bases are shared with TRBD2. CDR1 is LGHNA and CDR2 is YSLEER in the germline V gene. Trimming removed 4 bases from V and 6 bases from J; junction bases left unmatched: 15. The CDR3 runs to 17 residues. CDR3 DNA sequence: TGCGCCAGCAGCCCCGACCTGACTAGCCCTAGTTTCAATGAGCAGTTCTTC. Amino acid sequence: CASSPDLTSPSFNEQFF.

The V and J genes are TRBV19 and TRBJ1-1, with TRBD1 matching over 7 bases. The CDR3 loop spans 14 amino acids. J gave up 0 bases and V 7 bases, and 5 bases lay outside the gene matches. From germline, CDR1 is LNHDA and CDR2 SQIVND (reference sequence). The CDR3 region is CASTLGQLNTEAFF. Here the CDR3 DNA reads TGTGCCAGTACCCTGGGACAGCTGAACACTGAAGCTTTCTTT.

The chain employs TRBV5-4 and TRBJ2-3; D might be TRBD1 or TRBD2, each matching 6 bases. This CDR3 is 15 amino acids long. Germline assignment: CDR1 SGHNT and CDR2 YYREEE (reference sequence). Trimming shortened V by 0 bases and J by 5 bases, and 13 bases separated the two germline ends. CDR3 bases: TGTGCCAGCAGCTTGGGCGGGGAAGGGGGAGATACGCAGTATTTT. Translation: CASSLGGEGGDTQYF.

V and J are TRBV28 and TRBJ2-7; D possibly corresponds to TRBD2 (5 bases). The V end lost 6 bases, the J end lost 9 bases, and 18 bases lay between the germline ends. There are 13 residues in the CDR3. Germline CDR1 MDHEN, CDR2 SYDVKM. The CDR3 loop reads CASRLNTRGGQYF. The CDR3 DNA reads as TGTGCCAGCAGACTCAACACACGGGGTGGGCAGTACTTC.

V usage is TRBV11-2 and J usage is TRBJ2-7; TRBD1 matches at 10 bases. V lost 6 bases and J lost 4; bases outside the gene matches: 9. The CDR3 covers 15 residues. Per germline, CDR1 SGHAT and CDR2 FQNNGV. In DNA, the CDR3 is TGTGCCAGCAGTGGACAGGGGGTGGCTACGTACGAGCAGTACTTC. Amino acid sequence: CASSGQGVATYEQYF.

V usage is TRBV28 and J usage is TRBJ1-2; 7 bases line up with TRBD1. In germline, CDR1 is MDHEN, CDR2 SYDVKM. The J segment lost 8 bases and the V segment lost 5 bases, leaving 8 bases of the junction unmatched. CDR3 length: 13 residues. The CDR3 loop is CASSLNQGGGYTF. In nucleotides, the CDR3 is TGTGCCAGCAGTCTGAATCAGGGGGGAGGCTACACCTTC.

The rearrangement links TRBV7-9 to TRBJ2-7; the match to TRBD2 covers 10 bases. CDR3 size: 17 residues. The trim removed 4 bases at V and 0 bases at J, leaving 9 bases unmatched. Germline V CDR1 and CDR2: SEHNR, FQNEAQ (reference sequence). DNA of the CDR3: TGTGCCAGCAGCTCTCCTAGGACTAGCGGTTTCTCCTACGAGCAGTACTTC. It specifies CASSSPRTSGFSYEQYF.

The CDR3 reads CASSLTGEGYTF. The DNA of the CDR3 is TGTGCCAGCAGCTTAACAGGGGAGGGCTACACCTTC. This chain uses TRBV5-6 with TRBJ1-2; TRBD1 aligns across 7 bases. Germline CDR1 reads SGHDT; CDR2 reads YYEEEE. The CDR3 extends over 12 amino acids. Losses at the gene ends were 2 bases for V and 8 bases for J; bases not matched to a gene: 3. The variable domain in full, completed from reference TRBV5-6 and TRBJ1-2, reads DAGVTQSPTHLIKTRGQQVTLRCSPKSGHDTVSWYQQALGQGPQFIFQYYEEEERQRGNFPDRFSGHQFPNYSSELNVNALLLGDSALYLCASSLTGEGYTFGSGTRLTVV.

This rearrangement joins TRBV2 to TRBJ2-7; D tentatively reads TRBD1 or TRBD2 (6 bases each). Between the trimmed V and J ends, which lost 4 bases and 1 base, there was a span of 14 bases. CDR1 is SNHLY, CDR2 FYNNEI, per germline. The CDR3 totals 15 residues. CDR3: CASSVQGGMSYEQYF. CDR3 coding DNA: TGTGCCAGCAGTGTACAGGGAGGTATGTCCTACGAGCAGTACTTC.

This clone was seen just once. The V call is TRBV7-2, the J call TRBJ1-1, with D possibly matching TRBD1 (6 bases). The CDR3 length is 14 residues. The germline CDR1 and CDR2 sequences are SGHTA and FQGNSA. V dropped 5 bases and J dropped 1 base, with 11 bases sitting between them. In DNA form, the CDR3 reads TGTGCCAGCAGCCAGGGACATAGGAACACTGAAGCTTTCTTT. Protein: CASSQGHRNTEAFF. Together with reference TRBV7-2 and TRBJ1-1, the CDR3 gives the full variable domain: GAGVSQSPSNKVTEKGKDVELRCDPISGHTALYWYRQSLGQGLEFLIYFQGNSAPDKSGLPSDRFSAERTGGSVSTLTIQRTQQEDSAVYLCASSQGHRNTEAFFGQGTRLTVV.

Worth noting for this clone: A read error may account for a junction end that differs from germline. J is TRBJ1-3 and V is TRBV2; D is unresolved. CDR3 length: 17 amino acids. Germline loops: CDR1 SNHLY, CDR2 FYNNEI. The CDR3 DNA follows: TGTGCCAGCATTGAAGGCCGGATCATCGACTCTGGAAACACCATATATTTT. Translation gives CASIEGRIIDSGNTIYF. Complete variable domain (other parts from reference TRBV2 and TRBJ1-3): EPEVTQTPSHQVTQMGQEVILRCVPISNHLYFYWYRQILGQKVEFLVSFYNNEISEKSEIFDDQFSVERPDGSNFTLKIRSTKLEDSAMYFCASIEGRIIDSGNTIYFGEGSWLTVV.

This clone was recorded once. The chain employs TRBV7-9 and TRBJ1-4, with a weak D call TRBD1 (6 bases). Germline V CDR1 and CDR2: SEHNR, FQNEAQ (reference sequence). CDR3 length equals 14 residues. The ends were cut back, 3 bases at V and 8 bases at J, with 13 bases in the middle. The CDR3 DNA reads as TGTGCCAGCAGCTTCGGAGGGGGTTACGAAAAACTGTTTTTT. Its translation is CASSFGGGYEKLFF.

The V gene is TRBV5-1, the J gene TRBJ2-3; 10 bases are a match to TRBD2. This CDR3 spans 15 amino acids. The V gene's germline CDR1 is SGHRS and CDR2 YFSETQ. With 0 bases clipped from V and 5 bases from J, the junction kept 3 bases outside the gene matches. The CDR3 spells CASSLAASGGDTQYF. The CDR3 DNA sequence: TGCGCCAGCAGCTTGGCGGCTAGCGGGGGAGATACGCAGTATTTT. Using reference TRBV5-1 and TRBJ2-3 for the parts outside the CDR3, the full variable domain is KAGVTQTPRYLIKTRGQQVTLSCSPISGHRSVSWYQQTPGQGLQFLFEYFSETQRNKGNFPGRFSGRQFSNSRSEMNVSTLELGDSALYLCASSLAASGGDTQYFGPGTRLTVL.

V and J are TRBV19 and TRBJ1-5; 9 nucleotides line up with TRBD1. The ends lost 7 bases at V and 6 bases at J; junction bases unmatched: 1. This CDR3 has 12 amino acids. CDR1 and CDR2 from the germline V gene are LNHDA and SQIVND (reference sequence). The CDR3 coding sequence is TGTGCCAGTAACAGGGGGCGTCAGCCCCAGCATTTT. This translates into CASNRGRQPQHF.

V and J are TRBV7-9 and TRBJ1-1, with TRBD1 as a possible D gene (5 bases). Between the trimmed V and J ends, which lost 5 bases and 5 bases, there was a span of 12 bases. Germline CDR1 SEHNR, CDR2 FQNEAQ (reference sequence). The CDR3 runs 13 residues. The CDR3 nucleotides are TGTGCCAGCAGCGCCAGGGAAGTGACTGAAGCTTTCTTT. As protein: CASSAREVTEAFF. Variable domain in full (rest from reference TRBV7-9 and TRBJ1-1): DTGVSQNPRHKITKRGQNVTFRCDPISEHNRLYWYRQTLGQGPEFLTYFQNEAQLEKSRLLSDRFSAERPKGSFSTLEIQRTEQGDSAMYLCASSAREVTEAFFGQGTRLTVV.

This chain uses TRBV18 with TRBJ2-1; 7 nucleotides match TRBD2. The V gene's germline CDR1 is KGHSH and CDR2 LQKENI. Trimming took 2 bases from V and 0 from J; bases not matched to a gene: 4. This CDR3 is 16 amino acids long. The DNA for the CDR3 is TGTGCCAGCTCACCATCTCCGGGGGGCTCCTACAATGAGCAGTTCTTC. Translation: CASSPSPGGSYNEQFF.

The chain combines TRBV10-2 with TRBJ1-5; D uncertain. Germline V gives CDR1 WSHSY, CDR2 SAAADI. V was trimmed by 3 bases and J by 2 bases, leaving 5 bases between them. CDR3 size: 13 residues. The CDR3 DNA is TGCGCCAGCAGTGATCAGGGCAATCAGCCCCAGCATTTT. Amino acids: CASSDQGNQPQHF.

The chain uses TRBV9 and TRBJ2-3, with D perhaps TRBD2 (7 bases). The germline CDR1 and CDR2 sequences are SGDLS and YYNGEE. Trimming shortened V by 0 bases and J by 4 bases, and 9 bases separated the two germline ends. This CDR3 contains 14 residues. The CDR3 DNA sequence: TGTGCCAGCAGCGTAGGGGAGGGGGCAGATACGCAGTATTTT. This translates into CASSVGEGADTQYF. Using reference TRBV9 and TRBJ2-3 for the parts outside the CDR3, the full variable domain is DSGVTQTPKHLITATGQRVTLRCSPRSGDLSVYWYQQSLDQGLQFLIQYYNGEERAKGNILERFSAQQFPDLHSELNLSSLELGDSALYFCASSVGEGADTQYFGPGTRLTVL.

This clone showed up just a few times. This CDR3 is CASSKLVSTGDEQYF. For the CDR3, the DNA is TGTGCCAGCAGCAAGTTGGTGAGTACGGGTGACGAGCAGTACTTC. The chain uses TRBV21-1 and TRBJ2-7; the table's D call, TRBD2, has no DNA check behind it. TRBV21-1 is a recognized pseudogene. The CDR3 runs to 15 residues.

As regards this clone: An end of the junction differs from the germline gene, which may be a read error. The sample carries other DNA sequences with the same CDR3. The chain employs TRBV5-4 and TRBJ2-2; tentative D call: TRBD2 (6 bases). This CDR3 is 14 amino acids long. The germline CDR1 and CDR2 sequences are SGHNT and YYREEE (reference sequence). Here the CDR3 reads CASSLADGGGELFF. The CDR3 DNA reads TGTGCCAGCAGCTTGGCCGACGGTGGCGGGGAGCTGTTCTTT.

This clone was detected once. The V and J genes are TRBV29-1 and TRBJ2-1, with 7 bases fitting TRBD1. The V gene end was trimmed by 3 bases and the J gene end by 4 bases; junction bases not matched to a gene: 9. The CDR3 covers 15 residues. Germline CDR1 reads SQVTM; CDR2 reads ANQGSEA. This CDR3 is CSVEVGTVSYNEQFF. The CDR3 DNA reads TGCAGCGTTGAGGTGGGGACAGTGAGTTACAATGAGCAGTTCTTC.

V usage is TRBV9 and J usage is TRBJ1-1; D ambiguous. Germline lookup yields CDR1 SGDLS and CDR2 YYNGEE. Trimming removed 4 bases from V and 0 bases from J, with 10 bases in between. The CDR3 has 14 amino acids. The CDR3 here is CASSQEGLNTEAFF. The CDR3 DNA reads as TGTGCCAGCAGCCAAGAAGGGTTGAACACTGAAGCTTTCTTT.

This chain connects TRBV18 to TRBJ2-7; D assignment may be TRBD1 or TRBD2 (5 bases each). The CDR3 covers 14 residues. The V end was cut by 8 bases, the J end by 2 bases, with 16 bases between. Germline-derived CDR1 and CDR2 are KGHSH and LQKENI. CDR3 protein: CASRGQGATYEQYF. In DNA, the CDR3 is TGTGCCAGCCGCGGGCAGGGTGCGACCTACGAGCAGTACTTC. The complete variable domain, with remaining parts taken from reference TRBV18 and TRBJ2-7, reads NAGVMQNPRHLVRRRGQEARLRCSPMKGHSHVYWYRQLPEEGLKFMVYLQKENIIDESGMPKERFSAEFPKEGPSILRIQQVVRGDSAAYFCASRGQGATYEQYFGPGTRLTVT.

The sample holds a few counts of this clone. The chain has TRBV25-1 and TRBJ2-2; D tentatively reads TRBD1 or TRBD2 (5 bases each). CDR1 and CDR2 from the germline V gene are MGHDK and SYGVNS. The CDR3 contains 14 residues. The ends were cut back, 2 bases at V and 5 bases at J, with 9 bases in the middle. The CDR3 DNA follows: TGTGCCAGCAGTGAAGGGGGTCTAACCGGGGAGCTGTTTTTT. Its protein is CASSEGGLTGELFF.

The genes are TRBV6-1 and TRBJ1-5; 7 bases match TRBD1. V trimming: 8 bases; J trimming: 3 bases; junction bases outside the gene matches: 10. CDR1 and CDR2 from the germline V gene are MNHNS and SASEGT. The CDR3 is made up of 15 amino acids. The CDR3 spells CASLSRTGLNQPQHF. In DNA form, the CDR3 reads TGTGCCAGCTTATCCCGGACAGGACTCAATCAGCCCCAGCATTTT.

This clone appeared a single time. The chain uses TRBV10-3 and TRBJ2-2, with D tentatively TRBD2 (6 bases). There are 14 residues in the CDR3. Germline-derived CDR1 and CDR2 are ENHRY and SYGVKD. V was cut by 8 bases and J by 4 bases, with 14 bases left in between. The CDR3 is CAISIGGGTGELFF. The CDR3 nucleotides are TGTGCCATCTCTATCGGGGGTGGCACCGGGGAGCTGTTTTTT.

CDR3 in DNA: TGTGCCAGCAGCTTAAACTCCGGGGAGCTGTTTTTT. The encoded protein is CASSLNSGELFF. J is TRBJ2-2 and V is TRBV7-2; D is uncertain. The germline gives CDR1 SGHTA, CDR2 FQGNSA. The CDR3 length is 12 residues. Deletions cut 2 bases from V and 6 bases from J, with 4 bases between. Looking up the rest from reference TRBV7-2 and TRBJ2-2 gives the full variable domain: GAGVSQSPSNKVTEKGKDVELRCDPISGHTALYWYRQSLGQGLEFLIYFQGNSAPDKSGLPSDRFSAERTGGSVSTLTIQRTQQEDSAVYLCASSLNSGELFFGEGSRLTVL.

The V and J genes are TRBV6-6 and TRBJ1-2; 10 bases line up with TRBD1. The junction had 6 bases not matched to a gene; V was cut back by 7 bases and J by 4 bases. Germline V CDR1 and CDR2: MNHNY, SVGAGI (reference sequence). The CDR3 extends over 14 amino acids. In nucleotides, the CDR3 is TGTGCCAGCAAGACAGGGGGCGAGGGCTATGGCTACACCTTC. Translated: CASKTGGEGYGYTF.

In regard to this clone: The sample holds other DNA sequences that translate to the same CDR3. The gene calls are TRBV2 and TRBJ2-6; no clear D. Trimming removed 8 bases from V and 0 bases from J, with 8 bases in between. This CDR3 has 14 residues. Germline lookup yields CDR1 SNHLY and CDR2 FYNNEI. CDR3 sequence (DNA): TGTGCCAGCCGAAAAAGCTCTGGGGCCAACGTCCTGACTTTC. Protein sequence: CASRKSSGANVLTF.

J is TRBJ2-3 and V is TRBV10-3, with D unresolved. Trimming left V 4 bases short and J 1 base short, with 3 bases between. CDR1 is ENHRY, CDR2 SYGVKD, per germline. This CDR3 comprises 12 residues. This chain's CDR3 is CAISGGTDTQYF. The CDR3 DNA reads TGTGCCATCAGTGGGGGCACAGATACGCAGTATTTT.